The 3 T cell receptor beta chains below were found in one sample sequenced in a study of beta chain features in type 1 diabetes. cDNA synthesis used the whole RNA isolate, giving expressed TCRB sequences. Generated by immunoSEQ multiplex PCR, the TCRdb table keeps only in-frame clones and is missing some. Seen here are 250,000 to 300,000 clones, roughly 24% observed once, and the top ten hold roughly 0.011%. Study-level results: TCRB CDR3s from Type 1 diabetes patients were moderately but significantly shorter in all four CD4+ subsets.

Their antigen targets remain unknown. The material sequenced was naive CD4+ T cells from blood. The receptors derive from a woman aged 25 to 39 with type 1 diabetes.

The chain has TRBV23-1 and TRBJ2-5; the D gene is possibly TRBD2 (6 bases). TRBV23-1 is recorded as an ORF, its role being uncertain. V gave up 2 bases and J gave up 1 base, with 17 bases separating them. CDR3 length: 17 residues. The CDR3 bases are TGCGCCAGCAGTCAAGCCGGGAGACCGTCTTCCCAAGAGACCCAGTACTTC. The encoded protein is CASSQAGRPSSQETQYF.

This clone was detected only a few times. The V gene is TRBV5-4, the J gene TRBJ2-7; D possibly corresponds to TRBD1 (6 bases). The length of the CDR3 is 14 residues. V lost 4 bases to trimming and J lost 1 base, with 12 bases between them. CDR1 is SGHNT, CDR2 YYREEE, per germline (reference sequence). The CDR3 here is CASSSRGQSYEQYF. DNA of the CDR3: TGTGCCAGCAGCAGCCGGGGACAATCCTACGAGCAGTACTTC. Drawing the rest from reference TRBV5-4 and TRBJ2-7, the complete variable domain is ETGVTQSPTHLIKTRGQQVTLRCSSQSGHNTVSWYQQALGQGPQFIFQYYREEENGRGNFPPRFSGLQFPNYSSELNVNALELDDSALYLCASSSRGQSYEQYFGPGTRLTVT.

In its sample, this clone was seen a few times. V and J are TRBV29-1 and TRBJ1-1; the match to TRBD1 covers 10 bases. This CDR3 has 14 amino acids. The V gene end was trimmed by 2 bases and the J gene end by 1 base; junction bases not matched to a gene: 1. Germline V gives CDR1 SQVTM, CDR2 ANQGSEA. The CDR3 DNA reads as TGCAGCGTTGAAAGGACAGGGGGGAACACTGAAGCTTTCTTT. Its protein is CSVERTGGNTEAFF.